This is a list of T cell receptor beta chains from one sample in a study of blood T cell repertoires in COVID-19. Some clones are missing from TCRdb's copy, which holds only in-frame ones; the method was immunoSEQ multiplex PCR. This repertoire shows about 250,000 clones, roughly 90% found once; its top ten account for roughly 0.8%. Sequencing was performed on peripheral blood. All receptors derive from a woman between 25 and 40 years old with acute or convalescent COVID-19. Both conserved end residues are part of each CDR3. Fields, in order: V gene, clone size, J gene, D gene, CDR3 DNA, CDR3 protein. D genes are given only for firm matches. Rows give clone size only sometimes, using once, few, many, or a class for an expanded clone.

v_gene: TRBV5-1
abundance: NA
j_gene: TRBJ1-4
d_gene: TRBD1
CDR3nt: TGCGCCGGGCTAAACGGACAGGGTAGTGAAAAACTGTTTTTT
CDR3aa: CAGLNGQGSEKLFF

v_gene: TRBV5-1
abundance: NA
j_gene: TRBJ1-4
d_gene: TRBD1
CDR3nt: TGCGCCAGCACCTACCGGGGGACAGGGGATGAAAAACTGTTTTTT
CDR3aa: CASTYRGTGDEKLFF

v_gene: TRBV18
abundance: NA
j_gene: TRBJ1-1
d_gene: TRBD1
CDR3nt: TGTGCCAGCTCACCACAAGACAGGGGGCGGTCATCCGCTGAAGCTTTCTTT
CDR3aa: CASSPQDRGRSSAEAFF

v_gene: TRBV7-2
abundance: few
j_gene: TRBJ2-1
d_gene: NA
CDR3nt: TGTGCCAGCAGCTTAGGTTGGGCTAGCAATCACAATGAGCAGTTCTTC
CDR3aa: CASSLGWASNHNEQFF

v_gene: TRBV7-9
abundance: NA
j_gene: TRBJ1-4
d_gene: TRBD1
CDR3nt: TGTGCCAGCAGCGTTAACAGGGGGAATGAAAAACTGTTTTTT
CDR3aa: CASSVNRGNEKLFF

v_gene: TRBV3-1/TRBV3-2
abundance: few
j_gene: TRBJ2-1
d_gene: TRBD2
CDR3nt: TGTGCCAGCAGCCAAAGAAGGAGCGGGAGGTTCTACAATGAGCAGTTCTTC
CDR3aa: CASSQRRSGRFYNEQFF

v_gene: TRBV18
abundance: NA
j_gene: TRBJ2-5
d_gene: TRBD1
CDR3nt: TGTGCCAGCTCACCCCGGAGAGGGGGCGCTGAGACCCAGTACTTC
CDR3aa: CASSPRRGGAETQYF

v_gene: TRBV9
abundance: NA
j_gene: TRBJ2-1
d_gene: TRBD2
CDR3nt: TGTGCCAGCAGCGTAGAACCGGGAGGGCCTATTAATGAGCAGTTCTTC
CDR3aa: CASSVEPGGPINEQFF

v_gene: TRBV7-2
abundance: NA
j_gene: TRBJ1-4
d_gene: TRBD1
CDR3nt: TGTGCCAGCAGCTTAGCGCTAGGGGGCTCTAATGAAAAACTGTTTTTT
CDR3aa: CASSLALGGSNEKLFF

v_gene: TRBV14
abundance: NA
j_gene: TRBJ2-7
d_gene: NA
CDR3nt: TGTGCCAGCAGCCAAGATGGCCCCTACGAGCAGTACTTC
CDR3aa: CASSQDGPYEQYF

v_gene: TRBV9
abundance: NA
j_gene: TRBJ2-5
d_gene: NA
CDR3nt: TGTGCCAGCAGCGTAGACTGGGGGAGGGAGACCCAGTACTTC
CDR3aa: CASSVDWGRETQYF

v_gene: TRBV27
abundance: NA
j_gene: TRBJ2-2
d_gene: NA
CDR3nt: TGTGCCAGCAGTTTTATCCTAGAGTTCGACACCGGGGAGCTGTTTTTT
CDR3aa: CASSFILEFDTGELFF

v_gene: TRBV6-6
abundance: NA
j_gene: TRBJ1-5
d_gene: NA
CDR3nt: TGTGCCAGCAGTTGGGACACCGTATGGCATTTT
CDR3aa: CASSWDTVWHF

v_gene: TRBV2
abundance: few
j_gene: TRBJ2-7
d_gene: NA
CDR3nt: TGTGCCAGCCTCAGGGGCCTGAGCTCCTACGAGCAGTACTTC
CDR3aa: CASLRGLSSYEQYF

v_gene: TRBV13
abundance: NA
j_gene: TRBJ2-5
d_gene: NA
CDR3nt: TGTGCCAGCAGCTTAGGGGAGGTGGGAGAGACCCAGTACTTC
CDR3aa: CASSLGEVGETQYF

v_gene: TRBV7-9
abundance: NA
j_gene: TRBJ1-6
d_gene: TRBD1
CDR3nt: TGTGCCAGCAGCCTCAAACAGGGGACAGCCCCTTCACCCCTCCACTTT
CDR3aa: CASSLKQGTAPSPLHF

v_gene: TRBV7-3
abundance: NA
j_gene: TRBJ2-7
d_gene: TRBD2
CDR3nt: TGTGCCAGCAGCCCTCTCGCGAGCGGGAGGGAGGAGCAGTACTTC
CDR3aa: CASSPLASGREEQYF

v_gene: TRBV27
abundance: NA
j_gene: TRBJ1-1
d_gene: TRBD1
CDR3nt: TGTGCCAGCAGTTCCGCCCTGACAGGGGCTGAAGCTTTCTTT
CDR3aa: CASSSALTGAEAFF